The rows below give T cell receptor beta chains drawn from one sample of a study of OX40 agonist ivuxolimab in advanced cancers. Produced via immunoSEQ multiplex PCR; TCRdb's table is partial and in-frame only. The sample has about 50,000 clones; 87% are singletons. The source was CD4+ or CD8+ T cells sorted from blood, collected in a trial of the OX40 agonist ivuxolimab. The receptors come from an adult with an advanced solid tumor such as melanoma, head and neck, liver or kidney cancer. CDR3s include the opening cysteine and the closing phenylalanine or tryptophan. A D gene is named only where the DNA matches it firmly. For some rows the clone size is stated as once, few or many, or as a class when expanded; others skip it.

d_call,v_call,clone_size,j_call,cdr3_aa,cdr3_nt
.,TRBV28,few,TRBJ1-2,CASRPDSVLGYTF,TGTGCCAGCAGACCGGACAGCGTCCTGGGCTACACCTTC
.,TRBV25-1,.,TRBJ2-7,CASRGGRGEQYF,TGTGCCAGCAGGGGGGGAAGGGGCGAGCAGTACTTC
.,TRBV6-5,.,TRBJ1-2,CASRSTGKLYGYTF,TGTGCCAGCAGATCCACAGGAAAACTCTATGGCTACACCTTC
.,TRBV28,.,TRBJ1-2,CASSLSPAMGGYTF,TGTGCCAGCAGTTTATCCCCTGCCATGGGTGGCTACACCTTC
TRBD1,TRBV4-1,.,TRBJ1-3,CASSQVPQSTGGRGNTIYF,TGCGCCAGCAGCCAAGTTCCTCAGTCGACAGGGGGTCGTGGAAACACCATATATTTT
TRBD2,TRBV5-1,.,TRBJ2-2,CASSLGRGETGELFF,TGCGCCAGCAGCTTGGGACGGGGGGAAACCGGGGAGCTGTTTTTT
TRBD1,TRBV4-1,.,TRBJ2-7,CASSQWDSPYEQYF,TGCGCCAGCAGCCAATGGGACAGCCCTTACGAGCAGTACTTC
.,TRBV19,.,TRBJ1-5,CASSVQGGQPQHF,TGTGCCAGTAGTGTACAGGGTGGGCAGCCCCAGCATTTT
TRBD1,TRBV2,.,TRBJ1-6,CASSHDRGRGSPLHF,TGTGCCAGCAGTCACGACAGGGGAAGAGGGTCACCCCTCCACTTT
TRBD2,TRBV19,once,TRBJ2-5,CASSPGASGKETQYF,TGTGCCAGTAGCCCCGGGGCTAGCGGGAAAGAGACCCAGTACTTC
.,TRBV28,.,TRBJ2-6,CASTAPGANVLTF,TGTGCCAGCACCGCGCCTGGGGCCAACGTCCTGACTTTC
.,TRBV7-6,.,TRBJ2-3,CASRKGTGGTDTQYF,TGTGCCAGCAGAAAAGGGACCGGCGGGACAGATACGCAGTATTTT
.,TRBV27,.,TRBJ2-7,CASSLRELYEQYF,TGTGCCAGCAGTTTGAGAGAACTCTACGAGCAGTACTTC
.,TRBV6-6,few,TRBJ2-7,CASSDSDRWPIYEQYF,TGTGCCAGCAGTGACTCAGACAGGTGGCCCATCTACGAGCAGTACTTC
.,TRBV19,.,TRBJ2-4,CASSTGILDIQYF,TGTGCCAGTAGTACCGGGATCCTAGACATTCAGTACTTC
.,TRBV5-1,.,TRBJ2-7,CASSLDTFYEQYF,TGCGCCAGCAGCTTGGATACTTTCTACGAGCAGTACTTC
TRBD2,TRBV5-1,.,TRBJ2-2,CASSLLAGGAGELFF,TGCGCCAGCAGCTTACTAGCGGGAGGGGCCGGGGAGCTGTTTTTT
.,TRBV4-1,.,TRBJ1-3,CASSQAHRAGNTIYF,TGCGCCAGTAGCCAAGCACACCGGGCGGGAAACACCATATATTTT
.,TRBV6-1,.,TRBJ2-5,CASSATIQDGTQYF,TGTGCCAGCAGTGCCACCATCCAGGACGGGACCCAGTACTTC
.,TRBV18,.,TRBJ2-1,CASSTRTTSYNEQFF,TGTGCCAGCTCAACGAGGACTACCTCCTACAATGAGCAGTTCTTC
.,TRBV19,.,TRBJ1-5,CASSHRQDNQPQHF,TGTGCCAGTAGTCACCGACAGGACAATCAGCCCCAGCATTTT
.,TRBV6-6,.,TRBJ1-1,CASSSGRSTEAFF,TGTGCCAGCAGTTCGGGACGGTCTACTGAAGCTTTCTTT
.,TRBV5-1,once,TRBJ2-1,CASSLDRNYEQFF,TGCGCCAGCAGCCTAGACAGGAATTATGAGCAGTTCTTC
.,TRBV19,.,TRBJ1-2,CASSIGPDSYGYTF,TGTGCCAGTAGTATAGGTCCGGACTCCTATGGCTACACCTTC
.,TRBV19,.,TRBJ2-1,CASSIFGGYNEQFF,TGTGCCAGTAGTATATTTGGTGGCTACAATGAGCAGTTCTTC
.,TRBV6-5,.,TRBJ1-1,CASSSPGSWTEAFF,TGTGCCAGCAGCTCTCCTGGCAGTTGGACTGAAGCTTTCTTT
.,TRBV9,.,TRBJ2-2,CASSVGLATNTGELFF,TGTGCCAGCAGCGTAGGGCTAGCGACGAACACCGGGGAGCTGTTTTTT
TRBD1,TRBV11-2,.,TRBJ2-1,CASSTGQVYGQFF,TGTGCCAGCAGCACGGGACAGGTTTACGGGCAGTTCTTC
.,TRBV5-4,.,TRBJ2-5,CASSWTAKETQYF,TGTGCCAGCAGCTGGACAGCTAAAGAGACCCAGTACTTC
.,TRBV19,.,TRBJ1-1,CASSIDSVNTEAFF,TGTGCCAGTAGTATAGATTCAGTGAACACTGAAGCTTTCTTT
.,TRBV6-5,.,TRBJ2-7,CASSYGAGGLPYEQYF,TGTGCCAGCAGTTACGGGGCAGGGGGGCTCCCCTACGAGCAGTACTTC